This TCR beta chain stems from a study of blood T cell repertoires in COVID-19. The germline V gene encodes CDR1 MDHEN and CDR2 SYDVKM. Unmatched junction bases numbered 18, after V lost 5 bases and J lost 3 bases. This CDR3 is 20 amino acids long. TCRdb's table, derived via immunoSEQ multiplex PCR, lists solely in-frame clones and lacks some. Seen here are fewer than 350,000 clones, approximately 90% observed once, and the top ten hold 2% to 2.5%. The source material was PBMCs or T cells enriched from blood (not recorded which). The V call is TRBV28, the J call TRBJ1-4, with TRBD1 matching over 10 bases. The TCR comes from an older woman in a cohort exposed to, infected with or recovered from COVID-19 (not recorded which). The CDR3 bases are TGTGCCAGCAGTCCCCAGCCGGGACAGGGGATAGGTGAGGCTAATGAAAAACTGTTTTTT. It yields the protein CASSPQPGQGIGEANEKLFF. The variable domain in full, completed from reference TRBV28 and TRBJ1-4, reads DVKVTQSSRYLVKRTGEKVFLECVQDMDHENMFWYRQDPGLGLRLIYFSYDVKMKEKGDIPEGYSVSREKKERFSLILESASTNQTSMYLCASSPQPGQGIGEANEKLFFGSGTQLSVL.